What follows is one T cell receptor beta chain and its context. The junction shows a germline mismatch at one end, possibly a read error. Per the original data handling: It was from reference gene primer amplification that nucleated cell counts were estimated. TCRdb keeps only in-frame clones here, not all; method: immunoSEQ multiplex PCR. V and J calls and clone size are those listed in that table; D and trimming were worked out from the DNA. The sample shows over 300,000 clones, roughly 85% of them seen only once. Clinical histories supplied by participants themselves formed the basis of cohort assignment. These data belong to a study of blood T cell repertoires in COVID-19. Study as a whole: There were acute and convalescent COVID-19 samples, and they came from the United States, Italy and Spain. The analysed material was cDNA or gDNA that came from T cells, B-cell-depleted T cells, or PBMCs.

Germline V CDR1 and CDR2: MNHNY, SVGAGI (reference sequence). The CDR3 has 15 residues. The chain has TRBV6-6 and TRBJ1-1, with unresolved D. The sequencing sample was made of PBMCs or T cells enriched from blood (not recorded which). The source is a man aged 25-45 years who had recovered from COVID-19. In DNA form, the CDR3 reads TGTGCCAGCAGTTACCCGAGTAGAGCGGGGTCTGACGCTTTCTTT. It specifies CASSYPSRAGSDAFF.